Listed below are T cell receptor beta chains from one sample, sequenced in a study of somatic mutations in cytotoxic T cells in rheumatoid arthritis. Only in-frame clones appear in the TCRdb table, and some are missing; sequencing was by immunoSEQ multiplex PCR. The top ten hold about 14% of the sample, which has more than 9,000 clones, about nine tenths seen once. The sequencing input was CD8+ T cells sorted from blood. All receptors derive from a young woman with rheumatoid arthritis. The CDR3 runs from the conserved cysteine through the conserved F or W. A D gene is named only where the DNA matches it firmly. A row's size may be missing; if present it is once, few, many or a size class.

v_call,cdr3_length,j_call,d_call,clone_size,cdr3_aa,cdr3_nt
TRBV6-4,14,TRBJ1-5,-,-,CASSDSAENQPQHF,TGTGCCAGCAGTGACTCGGCAGAAAATCAGCCCCAGCATTTT
TRBV5-1,15,TRBJ1-4,TRBD1,-,CASSPDRVDNEKLFF,TGCGCCAGCAGCCCCGACAGGGTAGATAATGAAAAACTGTTTTTT
TRBV4-3,17,TRBJ2-3,-,-,CASSQEIFPELTDTQYF,TGCGCCAGCAGCCAAGAAATTTTTCCCGAGTTGACAGATACGCAGTATTTT
TRBV28,16,TRBJ2-1,-,-,CASSSPKEADYNEQFF,TGTGCCAGCAGTTCCCCTAAGGAGGCCGACTACAATGAGCAGTTCTTC
TRBV15,15,TRBJ1-3,-,-,CATSRDRDSGNTIYF,TGTGCCACCAGCAGAGATCGAGACTCTGGAAACACCATATATTTT
TRBV13,15,TRBJ2-1,TRBD2,-,CASANGLAGPGGQFF,TGTGCCAGCGCTAACGGACTAGCGGGACCAGGAGGGCAGTTCTTC
TRBV9,15,TRBJ1-2,TRBD1,-,CASSQGQASNYGYTF,TGTGCCAGCAGCCAGGGACAGGCAAGTAACTATGGCTACACCTTC
TRBV27,15,TRBJ2-7,TRBD1,-,CASSLGTGGIYEQYF,TGTGCCAGCAGTTTAGGGACAGGGGGAATCTACGAGCAGTACTTC
TRBV9,16,TRBJ2-2,TRBD1,once,CASSPGQETYTGELFF,TGTGCCAGCAGCCCCGGACAGGAGACCTACACCGGGGAGCTGTTTTTT
TRBV6-5,12,TRBJ1-2,TRBD1,few,CASSPGGFASTF,TGTGCCAGCAGCCCAGGGGGGTTTGCGTCCACCTTC
TRBV4-1,15,TRBJ1-1,TRBD1,-,CASSHEWDSSTEAFF,TGCGCCAGCAGCCACGAATGGGACAGTAGCACTGAAGCTTTCTTT
TRBV27,14,TRBJ1-2,-,-,CASSFYGRDYGYTF,TGTGCCAGCAGTTTCTATGGCAGGGACTATGGCTACACCTTC
TRBV9,18,TRBJ2-7,TRBD2,-,CASSAVTSGGESSYEQYF,TGTGCCAGCAGCGCTGTGACTAGCGGGGGCGAAAGCTCCTACGAGCAGTACTTC
TRBV4-1,15,TRBJ2-7,TRBD2,-,CASSQEREMSYEQYF,TGCGCCAGCAGCCAAGAGCGGGAGATGTCCTACGAGCAGTACTTC
TRBV28,15,TRBJ2-5,-,-,CASSLSLTRQETQYF,TGTGCCAGCAGCCTTTCTTTAACTAGACAAGAGACCCAGTACTTC
TRBV7-2,15,TRBJ2-3,TRBD2,-,CASSFLAGITDTQYF,TGTGCCAGCAGCTTCCTAGCGGGGATCACAGATACGCAGTATTTT
TRBV19,13,TRBJ2-7,-,-,CASSIGVPGQQYF,TGTGCCAGTAGTATAGGGGTCCCAGGGCAGCAGTACTTC
TRBV6-5,14,TRBJ1-2,-,-,CASSSPPGFLGYTF,TGTGCCAGCAGTTCCCCCCCGGGGTTCTTAGGCTACACCTTC
TRBV4-3,17,TRBJ1-6,-,few,CASSQDVLGTRNSPLHF,TGCGCCAGCAGCCAAGATGTTTTAGGGACACGGAATTCACCCCTCCACTTT
TRBV29-1,15,TRBJ1-2,-,-,CSVRGGPQANYGYTF,TGCAGCGTTCGAGGGGGACCCCAAGCTAACTATGGCTACACCTTC
TRBV7-6,14,TRBJ2-5,TRBD2,-,CASSPTSYLETQYF,TGTGCCAGCAGCCCGACTAGCTATTTAGAGACCCAGTACTTC
TRBV6-5,14,TRBJ1-1,-,-,CASTDSLGGPEAFF,TGTGCCAGCACAGATAGCTTAGGGGGTCCTGAAGCTTTCTTT
TRBV14,13,TRBJ1-5,-,-,CASSPSLGQPQHF,TGTGCCAGCAGCCCTAGCCTCGGGCAGCCCCAGCATTTT
TRBV2,16,TRBJ1-6,-,once,CASRGPSAAYNSPLHF,TGTGCCAGCAGGGGGCCCTCTGCGGCCTATAATTCACCCCTCCACTTT
TRBV18,14,TRBJ1-2,-,-,CASSGGDRSNGYTF,TGTGCCAGCTCCGGGGGAGATAGGAGTAATGGCTACACCTTC
TRBV7-6,15,TRBJ2-5,-,-,CASSQPGLGVRTQYF,TGTGCCAGCAGCCAACCGGGACTCGGGGTGCGGACCCAGTACTTC
TRBV27,14,TRBJ1-5,-,-,CASRIGASNQPQHF,TGTGCCAGCAGGATTGGAGCTAGCAATCAGCCCCAGCATTTT
TRBV27,15,TRBJ2-7,TRBD1,-,CASTHARGPGYEQYF,TGTGCCAGCACACATGCAAGGGGGCCCGGCTACGAGCAGTACTTC
TRBV7-9,15,TRBJ1-1,TRBD1,-,CASSSVDRPNTEAFF,TGTGCCAGCAGCTCCGTGGACAGGCCGAACACTGAAGCTTTCTTT
TRBV5-1,14,TRBJ2-7,TRBD2,-,CASSYRAGTYEQYF,TGCGCCAGCAGCTATAGAGCGGGAACCTACGAGCAGTACTTC
TRBV9,14,TRBJ2-5,TRBD2,-,CASSVGTSQETQYF,TGTGCCAGCAGCGTTGGGACTAGCCAAGAGACCCAGTACTTC